The rows below give T cell receptor beta chains drawn from one sample of a study of OX40 agonist ivuxolimab in advanced cancers. Only in-frame clones appear in the TCRdb table, and some are missing; sequencing was by immunoSEQ multiplex PCR. This sample yields roughly 74,000 clones, of which around 92% are seen a single time; over 6.5% belongs to the top ten. This material consisted of CD4+ or CD8+ T cells sorted from blood, taken in a trial of the OX40 agonist ivuxolimab. These receptors all stem from an adult with an advanced solid tumor such as melanoma, head and neck, liver or kidney cancer. CDR3s include the opening cysteine and the closing phenylalanine or tryptophan. A D gene is named only where the DNA matches it firmly. A clone size is listed for some rows: how often the clone was seen (once, few, many), or a class if it is expanded.

CDR3nt | CDR3aa | v_gene | abundance | d_gene | j_gene
TGTGCCAGCAGTGAGGTTCGGGGGTATGAGCAGTTCTTC | CASSEVRGYEQFF | TRBV6-1 | - | - | TRBJ2-1
TGTGCCAGCAGCGTAGAGGGGAATGGCAATCAGCCCCAGCATTTT | CASSVEGNGNQPQHF | TRBV9 | - | - | TRBJ1-5
TGTGCCAGCAGCTGGGGCCCGGACACCGGGGAGCTGTTTTTT | CASSWGPDTGELFF | TRBV11-2 | - | - | TRBJ2-2
TGTGCCAGCAACGGAGTCAGCTCCTACAATGAGCAGTTCTTC | CASNGVSSYNEQFF | TRBV6-5 | - | - | TRBJ2-1
TGTGCCAGCAGCGCCTGGGGTGGCAATTCACCCCTCCACTTT | CASSAWGGNSPLHF | TRBV9 | few | - | TRBJ1-6
TGCGCCAGCAGCCAAGGCAGGATGGGCTATGGCTACACCTTC | CASSQGRMGYGYTF | TRBV4-3 | once | - | TRBJ1-2
TGCGCCAGCAGTGTCGGAACCTACGAGCAGTACTTC | CASSVGTYEQYF | TRBV10-1 | - | - | TRBJ2-7
TGTGCCAGCAGTTTATCAGGGGGCGATCAGCCCCAGCATTTT | CASSLSGGDQPQHF | TRBV27 | - | TRBD1 | TRBJ1-5
TGCGCCAGCAGTACTGGGACTTCCTACGAGCAGTACTTC | CASSTGTSYEQYF | TRBV10-1 | - | - | TRBJ2-7
TGTGCCAGCAGCGTGGACAGAACCTACGAGCAGTACTTC | CASSVDRTYEQYF | TRBV7-8 | once | - | TRBJ2-7
TGTGCCAGCAGCTTGACAGGGGCTAACTATGGCTACACCTTC | CASSLTGANYGYTF | TRBV7-9 | - | TRBD1 | TRBJ1-2
TGTGCCAGCAACCCCAACAGGGGGCCTCTCTATGGCTACACCTTC | CASNPNRGPLYGYTF | TRBV27 | - | TRBD1 | TRBJ1-2
TGCGCCAGCAGCCAAGAATCGGGGGGGCGGGAGACCCAGTACTTC | CASSQESGGRETQYF | TRBV4-3 | - | TRBD2 | TRBJ2-5
TGTGCCAGCAGCGGACAAGACGGACAGTTAAAGGAGACCCAGTACTTC | CASSGQDGQLKETQYF | TRBV2 | - | - | TRBJ2-5
TGTGCCAGCAGTTACCTCAGGGGACTCCACGAGCAGTACTTC | CASSYLRGLHEQYF | TRBV6-5 | - | - | TRBJ2-7
TGCGCCAGCAGCCAACGATACCCCCCAGGGTTAGGGGACTATGGCTACACCTTC | CASSQRYPPGLGDYGYTF | TRBV4-1 | - | - | TRBJ1-2
TGTGCCATCAGTGACCCCCCGGGACAGGGTGCAGATACGCAGTATTTT | CAISDPPGQGADTQYF | TRBV10-3 | few | TRBD1 | TRBJ2-3
TGTGCCATCAGTGAAGGCTCCGAGGAGCAGTACTTC | CAISEGSEEQYF | TRBV10-3 | - | - | TRBJ2-7
TGTGCCAGCAGCTTAAACAGGGTACACGAGCAGTTCTTC | CASSLNRVHEQFF | TRBV7-3 | - | - | TRBJ2-1
TGTGCCAGCAGCTCGGGCGGGGGCAGGGGTTCGCCCTACGAGCAGTACTTC | CASSSGGGRGSPYEQYF | TRBV9 | - | - | TRBJ2-7
TGCGCCAGCAGGCGGACAGTAGATAGCAATCAGCCCCAGCATTTT | CASRRTVDSNQPQHF | TRBV4-1 | - | - | TRBJ1-5
TGCGCCAGCAGCCAAGGGGGCAGCTACGAGCAGTACTTC | CASSQGGSYEQYF | TRBV4-3 | - | - | TRBJ2-7
TGTGCCAGCAGCAGGGGACAGAGCTACGAGCAGTACTTC | CASSRGQSYEQYF | TRBV9 | - | TRBD1 | TRBJ2-7